The table lists the clone carrying this TCR beta chain with many counts. Time point noted: newly diagnosed GD, antithyroid drugs for less than 3 months. Preparation of the TCR library used RNA extracted from PBMCs. Both iRepertoire HTBI primers and Arm-PCR of CDR3 regions were used to build the TCR beta libraries. Each CDR3 protein gets one entry after TCRdb re-called the multiplex PCR reads with MiXCR. The data hold hundreds of thousands of distinct CDR3 sequences, with less than 20% observed a single time. This record comes from a study of regulatory T cells in long-lasting Graves disease. Germline V gene lookup returns CDR1 SGHTA and CDR2 FQGNSA. V lost 2 bases and J 6 bases, leaving 9 bases between the germline ends. The CDR3 has 13 amino acids. These data are also associated with another study on T cells in Graves' hyperthyroidism and ophthalmopathy. That paper adds: In the first-round RT-PCR of the TCR CDR3, the HTBI primer set was used.

The sequence came from a woman aged 25 to 39 with Graves disease. The rearrangement links TRBV7-2 to TRBJ2-3; tentatively, D is TRBD1 (5 bases). Sequences were derived from peripheral blood mononuclear cells (PBMCs), sampled at new diagnosis, from a patient treated with antithyroid drugs. In DNA form, the CDR3 reads TGTGCCAGCAGCTTATTAGGGGCCGATACGCAGTATTTT. It is translated as CASSLLGADTQYF.